This T cell receptor (beta chain) came from a study of blood T cell repertoires in COVID-19. Turning to the study itself: From the United States, Italy and Spain came samples of acute and convalescent COVID-19. T cells, B-cell-depleted T cells, or PBMCs supplied cDNA or gDNA.

The CDR3 consists of 13 residues. V was pared by 7 bases and J by 0 bases, with 9 bases between. Germline V CDR1 and CDR2: SNHLY, FYNNEI. Under the authors' procedure: The authors estimated nucleated cell counts from reference gene primer amplification. Assay: immunoSEQ multiplex PCR; the TCRdb copy retains only in-frame clones and omits some. Clone size and the V and J calls come from that table; the DNA yielded D and trimming. The sample includes 100,000 or so clones, about 83% of them seen just once. V gene TRBV2 combines with J gene TRBJ2-5; maybe TRBD1 (5 bases). Material for sequencing was peripheral blood. The TCR sequence derives from a man aged 40-49 years with active or convalescent COVID-19. CDR3 DNA: TGTGCCAGCATTAGGGGCTACCAAGAGACCCAGTACTTC. Its translation is CASIRGYQETQYF.